The 17 T cell receptor beta chains presented below share a single source sample, sequenced in a study of vaccination and CD4 T cells after COVID-19. Sequencing of the DNA from cultured CD4+ T cells was carried out with the Oncomine TCR Beta short-read assay. A single record per CDR3 protein comes from TCRdb applying MiXCR to the PCR reads. The sample comprises several thousand distinct CDR3 sequences, 43% of which are singletons, and about 25% rests with the top ten. These receptors have no identified antigens. Described treatment: roughly 10-day PBMC culture with coronavirus spike peptide pools or control peptides (ViraFEST assay). CD4+ T cells of the unexposed donor were collected before the COVID-19 pandemic (2011-2018). The sample consisted of CD4+ T cells from blood, cultured in vitro. The receptors were gathered from a human donor in good health.

This clonotype was detected a few times. The V and J genes are TRBV11-2 and TRBJ2-5, with no clear D. CDR1 is SGHAT and CDR2 is FQNNGV in the germline V gene. The CDR3 is 11 amino acids. The CDR3 nucleotides are TGTGCTTCGGGCAGTCAAGAGACCCAGTACTTC. Translated, it gives CASGSQETQYF. The full variable domain, its missing parts supplied by reference TRBV11-2 and TRBJ2-5, is EAGVAQSPRYKIIEKRQSVAFWCNPISGHATLYWYQQILGQGPKLLIQFQNNGVVDDSQLPKDRFSAERLKGVDSTLKIQPAKLEDSAVYLCASGSQETQYFGPGTRLLVL.

This clonotype was detected only a few times. The chain has TRBV6-1 and TRBJ1-1, with TRBD1 as a possible D gene (5 bases). The germline V gene encodes CDR1 MNHNS and CDR2 SASEGT. CDR3 length: 16 residues. V shed 5 bases and J shed 0 bases, with 16 bases lying between them. CDR3 amino acids: CASSPRGGALNTEAFF. The CDR3 coding sequence is TGTGCCAGCAGTCCCCGTGGAGGGGCCCTGAACACTGAAGCTTTCTTT.

The gene calls are TRBV11-1 and TRBJ2-1; TRBD1 agrees at 7 bases. CDR1 is SGHAT, CDR2 FQDESV, per germline (reference sequence). The V gene end was trimmed by 5 bases and the J gene end by 7 bases; junction bases not matched to a gene: 5. This CDR3 spans 13 amino acids. CDR3 DNA sequence: TGTGCCAGCAGCCCCGACAGGGCGAATGAGCAGTTCTTC. This translates into CASSPDRANEQFF.

This clonotype was counted a single time. The chain combines TRBV7-2 with TRBJ1-1, with 7 bases lining up with TRBD1. V shed 1 base, J shed 1 base, and the junction held 3 bases outside the gene matches. Germline-derived CDR1 and CDR2 are SGHTA and FQGNSA. The CDR3 runs 15 residues. The CDR3 nucleotides are TGTGCCAGCAGCTTAGGGGGACAGCCGAACACTGAAGCTTTCTTT. Translating gives CASSLGGQPNTEAFF.

The V gene is TRBV28, the J gene TRBJ1-2, with D uncertain. Germline lookup yields CDR1 MDHEN and CDR2 SYDVKM. The CDR3 sequence is 11 residues long. V lost 5 bases, J lost 4 bases, and 5 bases lay in between. This chain's CDR3 is CASSTIYGYTF. For the CDR3, the DNA is TGTGCCAGCAGTACAATCTATGGCTACACCTTC.

The rearrangement joins TRBV5-1 to TRBJ2-1; D may be TRBD2 (6 bases). V gave up 3 bases and J gave up 0 bases, with 13 bases separating them. Germline V gene data show CDR1 as SGHRS and CDR2 as YFSETQ. The CDR3 sequence is 16 residues long. The CDR3 here is CASSSAGFGSYNEQFF. CDR3 DNA: TGCGCCAGCAGCTCCGCGGGGTTCGGCTCCTACAATGAGCAGTTCTTC.

This sequence joins TRBV20-1 and TRBJ2-1, with D perhaps matching TRBD1 (6 bases). With 1 base removed from V and 7 bases from J, the gap between germline ends came to 14 bases. This CDR3 has 14 amino acids. Germline-derived CDR1 and CDR2 are DFQATT and SNEGSKA (reference sequence). In DNA form, the CDR3 reads TGCAGTGCTAGAGTGTTCGGTAGGGGGAATGAGCAGTTCTTC. Its translation is CSARVFGRGNEQFF.

This sequence joins TRBV4-1 and TRBJ2-3; D is possibly TRBD2 (7 bases). Germline-derived CDR1 and CDR2 are MGHRA and YSYEKL. Deletions cut 3 bases from V and 7 bases from J, with 23 bases between. The CDR3 runs 17 residues. CDR3 coding DNA: TGCGCCAGCAGCCAGCTAGAACAGGGAAGCGGGGCCAATACGCAGTATTTT. As protein: CASSQLEQGSGANTQYF.

The chain joins TRBV5-6 to TRBJ1-2, with 8 bases matching TRBD1. The CDR3 length is 14 residues. The V gene's germline CDR1 is SGHDT and CDR2 YYEEEE. The J segment lost 7 bases and the V segment lost 4 bases, leaving 9 bases of the junction unmatched. The CDR3 bases are TGTGCCAGCAGCCTACGCGCAGGGGGCCTTGGCTACACCTTC. As protein: CASSLRAGGLGYTF.

The J gene is TRBJ1-2, the V gene TRBV5-1; no clear D gene. Germline V lookup: CDR1 SGHRS, CDR2 YFSETQ. V was pared by 0 bases and J by 8 bases, with 11 bases between. The CDR3 is made up of 13 amino acids. In DNA form, the CDR3 reads TGCGCCAGCAGCTTGGCCGGCAGATCGGGCTACACCTTC. As protein: CASSLAGRSGYTF.

This clonotype came up a few times. This sequence joins TRBV10-3 and TRBJ1-1, with a weak D call TRBD1 (6 bases). Per germline, CDR1 ENHRY and CDR2 SYGVKD. V was pared by 6 bases and J by 0 bases, with 14 bases between. This CDR3 contains 15 residues. DNA of the CDR3: TGTGCCATCAGAGACCGGGACACTATGAACACTGAAGCTTTCTTT. This gives the protein CAIRDRDTMNTEAFF.

The chain joins TRBV7-2 to TRBJ1-2; D might be TRBD1 (6 bases). V lost 1 base, J lost 3 bases, and 18 bases lay in between. The CDR3 extends over 17 amino acids. Germline loops: CDR1 SGHTA, CDR2 FQGNSA. In DNA, the CDR3 is TGTGCCAGCAGCTTAGAACAGGGTTTTATCGGAGACTATGGCTACACCTTC. It codes for CASSLEQGFIGDYGYTF.

The chain has TRBV10-2 and TRBJ2-1, with TRBD2 matching 10 bases. Trimming at V came to 4 bases and at J to 5 bases, leaving 17 bases not matched to a gene. The CDR3 length is 19 residues. CDR1 and CDR2 (germline): WSHSY, SAAADI. The CDR3 here is CASSGPAGGPRVSDNEQFF. The CDR3 nucleotides are TGCGCCAGCAGTGGCCCAGCGGGAGGGCCGAGGGTTTCAGACAATGAGCAGTTCTTC.

The chain joins TRBV2 to TRBJ1-2; perhaps TRBD1 as D (6 bases). Trimming left V 6 bases short and J 0 bases short, with 17 bases between. Germline V gives CDR1 SNHLY, CDR2 FYNNEI. This CDR3 contains 16 residues. Here the CDR3 reads CASSLDGQFPNYGYTF. CDR3 DNA sequence: TGTGCCAGCAGCCTTGACGGACAGTTCCCTAACTATGGCTACACCTTC.

The chain employs TRBV2 and TRBJ1-1, with a weak D call TRBD1 (6 bases). Germline values: CDR1 SNHLY, CDR2 FYNNEI. V lost 6 bases and J 3 bases, leaving 11 bases between the germline ends. The CDR3 is made up of 13 amino acids. The CDR3 here is CASSLAGDTEAFF. The CDR3 bases are TGTGCCAGCAGCCTAGCAGGGGACACTGAAGCTTTCTTT. The complete variable domain, with remaining parts taken from reference TRBV2 and TRBJ1-1, reads EPEVTQTPSHQVTQMGQEVILRCVPISNHLYFYWYRQILGQKVEFLVSFYNNEISEKSEIFDDQFSVERPDGSNFTLKIRSTKLEDSAMYFCASSLAGDTEAFFGQGTRLTVV.

V gene TRBV4-1 combines with J gene TRBJ2-1, with 15 bases lining up with TRBD2. After removal of 1 base from V and 0 bases from J, the junction contained 10 bases not matched to a gene. Germline assignment: CDR1 MGHRA and CDR2 YSYEKL. The CDR3 consists of 21 residues. CDR3 coding DNA: TGCGCCAGCAGCCAAGGCGGACTAGCGGGGGGGCTACTTGGCTCCTACAATGAGCAGTTCTTC. It translates to CASSQGGLAGGLLGSYNEQFF.

This clonotype was seen a few times. V usage is TRBV6-1 and J usage is TRBJ1-5, with D unresolved. The germline V and J ends were trimmed by 5 bases and 1 base, with 9 bases remaining between them. There are 14 residues in the CDR3. The germline V gene encodes CDR1 MNHNS and CDR2 SASEGT. As DNA, the CDR3 is TGTGCCAGCAGTAAGGACGGGAGCAATCAGCCCCAGCATTTT. Translated, it gives CASSKDGSNQPQHF.